There are a few counts of the clone carrying this TCR delta chain. TCRdb records a much larger clone's protein for this DNA, with a difference at residue 18 that likely arises from a read error; the protein given is the translation of the DNA. TCRdb reanalyzed the multiplex PCR reads using CATT. Found here are 50,000 or so delta-chain clones, 1.5% to 2% of them singletons; the top ten hold about 9.1%. This entry belongs to a study of γδ T cells in repeated Plasmodium falciparum infection. Germline loops: CDR1 TSWWSYY, CDR2 QGS. The CDR3 has 21 amino acids. Bulk repertoires came from Vgamma9/Vdelta2+ or Vdelta2-negative gammadelta T cells flow-sorted from PBMC.

Input material: gamma-delta T cells from blood. J is TRDJ1 and V is TRDV1, with 7 bases identical to TRDD2. This receptor was identified in a pool of human donors (malaria-infected and uninfected, not separated). The CDR3 DNA reads TGTGCTCTTGGGGAACTCCTTCCTGCACTCTGGAGCTACGATCACACCGATAGACTCATCTTT. Amino acids: CALGELLPALWSYDHTDRLIF.